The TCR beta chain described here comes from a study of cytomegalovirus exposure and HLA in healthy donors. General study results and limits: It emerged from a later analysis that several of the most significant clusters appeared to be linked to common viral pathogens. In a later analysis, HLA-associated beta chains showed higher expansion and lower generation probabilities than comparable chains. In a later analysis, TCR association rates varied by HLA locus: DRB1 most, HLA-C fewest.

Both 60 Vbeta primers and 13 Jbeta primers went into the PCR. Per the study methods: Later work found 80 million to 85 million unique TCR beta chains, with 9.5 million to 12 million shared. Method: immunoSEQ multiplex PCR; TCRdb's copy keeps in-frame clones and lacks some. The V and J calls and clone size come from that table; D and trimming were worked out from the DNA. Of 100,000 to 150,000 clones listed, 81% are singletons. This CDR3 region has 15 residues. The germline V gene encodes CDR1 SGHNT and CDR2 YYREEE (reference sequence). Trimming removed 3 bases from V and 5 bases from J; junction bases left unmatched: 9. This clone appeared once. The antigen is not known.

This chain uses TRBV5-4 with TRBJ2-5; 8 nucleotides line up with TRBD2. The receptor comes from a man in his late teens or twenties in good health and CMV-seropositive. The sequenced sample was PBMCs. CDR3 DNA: TGTGCCAGCAGCTCCCAAGCGGGGGATGGTGAGACCCAGTACTTC. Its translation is CASSSQAGDGETQYF. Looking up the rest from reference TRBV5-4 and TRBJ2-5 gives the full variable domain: ETGVTQSPTHLIKTRGQQVTLRCSSQSGHNTVSWYQQALGQGPQFIFQYYREEENGRGNFPPRFSGLQFPNYSSELNVNALELDDSALYLCASSSQAGDGETQYFGPGTRLLVL.